This paragraph covers one TCR beta chain sequence. Its antigen is undetermined. This entry belongs to a study of shared clonotypes between healthy human individuals. At deep level, the assay was performed. The authors' processing: ImmunoSEQ gave junction-only sequences without quality scores, so filtering differed. Sequenced by immunoSEQ multiplex PCR; TCRdb stores in-frame clones only, minus some. That table gives V, J and clone size, and the DNA gave D and trimming. The sample contains around 550,000 clones, roughly 96% of which appear only once. This CDR3 comprises 13 residues. The V and J ends lost 1 base and 4 bases respectively, with 8 bases between them. Germline CDR1 and CDR2: LGHNT and FRNRAP. Points from the study as a whole: Generation probabilities were higher for clonotypes shared across all four sorted-subset donors than for unshared ones.

Terminally differentiated effector memory CD45RA+ cells were excluded by CCR7 positive selection of CD45RO-negative cells. The receptor was isolated from a woman younger than 45 in good health. The material sequenced was naive CD8+ T cells sorted from blood. This chain links TRBV12-5 with TRBJ2-7, with a tentative D call TRBD1 (6 bases). CDR3: CASGLGGGYEQYF. CDR3 nucleotide sequence: TGTGCTAGTGGTTTGGGAGGGGGATACGAGCAGTACTTC.